Shown below are 14 T cell receptor beta chains from a single sample sequenced in a study of blood T cell repertoires in COVID-19 (dated by TCRdb to between 2020 and 2021). The method behind the library was the immunoSEQ multiplex PCR assay. TCRdb mirrors the immuneACCESS table, restricted to in-frame sequences. Some clones are absent from its copies; in checked studies, under half trace to an unresolved V gene, and the reason for the others is unknown. This sample is represented by 130,000 or so clones; approximately 80% of them were singletons. The ten biggest clones cover 9% to 15% of the sample. The sample comprised peripheral blood. All receptors derive from a woman aged 60-75 years with acute or convalescent COVID-19.

This clone was detected only once. The rearrangement joins TRBV6-5 to TRBJ1-6; D not certain. The V end was cut by 2 bases, the J end by 7 bases, with 15 bases between. The CDR3 covers 16 residues. CDR1 and CDR2 (germline): MNHEY, SVGAGI. CDR3 sequence (DNA): TGTGCCAGCAGTTACGATGAGAAATTGGAGAATTCACCCCTCCACTTT. Amino acid sequence: CASSYDEKLENSPLHF.

The V gene is TRBV30, the J gene TRBJ2-1; TRBD2 matches 12 bases. The CDR3 has 15 amino acids. J lost 6 bases, V lost 4 bases, and 7 bases had no gene match. Germline-derived CDR1 and CDR2 are GTSNPN and SVGIG (reference sequence). The CDR3, as DNA: TGTGCCTGGATGCTAGCGGGGGGGCCCTTCAATGAGCAGTTCTTC. The encoded protein is CAWMLAGGPFNEQFF.

The rearrangement links TRBV10-2 to TRBJ1-1; TRBD1 is a possible D gene (6 bases). The germline gives CDR1 WSHSY, CDR2 SAAADI. V lost 7 bases, J lost 2 bases, and 14 bases lay in between. The CDR3 runs to 14 residues. The CDR3 nucleotides are TGCGCCAGCAAGATGGCAGGGGTAAACACTGAAGCTTTCTTT. Amino acids: CASKMAGVNTEAFF.

J is TRBJ1-2 and V is TRBV28; unclear D gene. This CDR3 region has 14 residues. Trimming took off 5 bases at V and 4 bases at J, with 14 bases between the two ends. CDR1 and CDR2 from the germline V gene are MDHEN and SYDVKM. CDR3 sequence: CASSITDSIYGYTF. CDR3 bases: TGTGCCAGCAGTATAACCGACTCTATCTATGGCTACACCTTC.

This chain joins TRBV24-1 and TRBJ1-2, with a possible D match to TRBD1 (6 bases). The germline V gene encodes CDR1 KGHDR and CDR2 SFDVKD. The CDR3 consists of 14 residues. Trimming shortened V by 5 bases and J by 4 bases, and 13 bases separated the two germline ends. The CDR3 is CATSVPGQTYGYTF. DNA of the CDR3: TGTGCCACCAGTGTCCCCGGACAGACCTATGGCTACACCTTC.

The genes are TRBV2 and TRBJ1-5, with D perhaps matching TRBD1 (5 bases). V was clipped by 5 bases and J by 0 bases, with 11 bases between them. This CDR3 contains 15 residues. Germline CDR1 is SNHLY and CDR2 is FYNNEI. The CDR3 nucleotides are TGTGCCAGCAGTCGGGAGGGGACTAGCAATCAGCCCCAGCATTTT. Protein sequence: CASSREGTSNQPQHF.

This clone was recorded once. The chain joins TRBV24-1 to TRBJ1-2; possible D gene TRBD1, 5 bases. CDR3 length equals 15 residues. Germline CDR1 KGHDR, CDR2 SFDVKD. Trimming stripped 2 bases from V and 4 bases from J, with 13 bases between. Here the CDR3 reads CATSDSSGGTYGYTF. The CDR3 nucleotides read TGTGCCACCAGTGATTCCTCCGGGGGGACCTATGGCTACACCTTC.

The chain couples TRBV6-6 to TRBJ2-7; D is perhaps TRBD2 (5 bases). The V end was cut by 8 bases, the J end by 2 bases, with 16 bases between. Germline CDR1 MNHNY, CDR2 SVGAGI (reference sequence). This CDR3 region has 14 residues. The CDR3 sequence: CASSSSGFPYEQYF. CDR3 DNA: TGTGCCAGCTCCTCTTCGGGGTTCCCCTACGAGCAGTACTTC.

The chain links TRBV6-5 to TRBJ2-7, with a possible D match to TRBD2 (5 bases). The germline gives CDR1 MNHEY, CDR2 SVGAGI. Trimming left V 7 bases short and J 5 bases short, with 21 bases between. CDR3 size: 15 residues. The DNA of the CDR3 is TGTGCCAGCAACCCAGACACTAGAATGAGTCACGAGCAGTACTTC. Translated: CASNPDTRMSHEQYF.

This clone is large within its sample. The chain couples TRBV19 to TRBJ2-2, with D possibly matching TRBD1 (6 bases). The CDR3 consists of 15 residues. The ends were cut back, 5 bases at V and 4 bases at J, with 14 bases in the middle. Germline V gene lookup returns CDR1 LNHDA and CDR2 SQIVND (reference sequence). The CDR3 protein is CASSVGQSLTGELFF. CDR3 bases: TGTGCCAGTAGTGTCGGACAGTCTCTCACCGGGGAGCTGTTTTTT.

The chain links TRBV6-5 to TRBJ1-2, with unresolved D. Looked up from germline, CDR1 is MNHEY and CDR2 is SVGAGI. The V gene lost 4 bases and the J gene lost 0 bases, with 15 bases spanning the gap. The CDR3 spans 16 residues. CDR3 amino acids: CASSLTYSGANYGYTF. The CDR3 DNA reads TGTGCCAGCAGTTTAACCTATAGCGGAGCTAACTATGGCTACACCTTC.

This clone was seen just once. The chain is built from TRBV6-5 and TRBJ1-1, with 7 bases lining up with TRBD1. Per the germline V gene, CDR1 is MNHEY and CDR2 is SVGAGI. CDR3 length equals 14 residues. J lost 3 bases, V lost 8 bases, and 9 bases had no gene match. The chain's CDR3 is CASFSTQGDTEAFF. The CDR3 DNA reads TGTGCCAGCTTCTCGACCCAGGGGGACACTGAAGCTTTCTTT.

The chain carries TRBV18 and TRBJ1-5; D is unclear. Per germline, CDR1 KGHSH and CDR2 LQKENI. The V end lost 3 bases, the J end lost 5 bases, and 8 bases lay between the germline ends. This CDR3 has 13 amino acids. As DNA, the CDR3 is TGTGCCAGCTCACCTGACTGGGATCAGCCCCAGCATTTT. It translates to CASSPDWDQPQHF.

The chain has TRBV20-1 and TRBJ1-2; the D is unclear. V lost 5 bases, J lost 8 bases, and 12 bases lay in between. CDR3 length equals 11 residues. The germline CDR1 and CDR2 sequences are DFQATT and SNEGSKA (reference sequence). CDR3 amino acids: CSASRASGYTF. The CDR3 bases are TGCAGTGCTTCGCGGGCCTCGGGCTACACCTTC.